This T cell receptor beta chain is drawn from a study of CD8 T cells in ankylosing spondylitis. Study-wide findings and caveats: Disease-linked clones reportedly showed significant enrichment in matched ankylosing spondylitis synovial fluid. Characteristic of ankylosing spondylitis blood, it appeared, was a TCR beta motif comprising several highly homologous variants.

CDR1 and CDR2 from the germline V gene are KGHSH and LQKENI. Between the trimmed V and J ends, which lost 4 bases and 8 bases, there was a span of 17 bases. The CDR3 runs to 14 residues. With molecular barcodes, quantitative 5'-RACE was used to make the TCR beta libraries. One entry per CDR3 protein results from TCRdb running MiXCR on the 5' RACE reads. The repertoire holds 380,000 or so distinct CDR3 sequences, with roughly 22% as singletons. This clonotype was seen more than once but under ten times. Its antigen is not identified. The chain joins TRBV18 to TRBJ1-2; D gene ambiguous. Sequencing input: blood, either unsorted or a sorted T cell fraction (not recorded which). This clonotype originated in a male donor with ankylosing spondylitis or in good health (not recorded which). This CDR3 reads CASSLVVEGKGYTF. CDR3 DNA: TGTGCCAGCTCACTCGTAGTAGAGGGAAAAGGCTACACCTTC.